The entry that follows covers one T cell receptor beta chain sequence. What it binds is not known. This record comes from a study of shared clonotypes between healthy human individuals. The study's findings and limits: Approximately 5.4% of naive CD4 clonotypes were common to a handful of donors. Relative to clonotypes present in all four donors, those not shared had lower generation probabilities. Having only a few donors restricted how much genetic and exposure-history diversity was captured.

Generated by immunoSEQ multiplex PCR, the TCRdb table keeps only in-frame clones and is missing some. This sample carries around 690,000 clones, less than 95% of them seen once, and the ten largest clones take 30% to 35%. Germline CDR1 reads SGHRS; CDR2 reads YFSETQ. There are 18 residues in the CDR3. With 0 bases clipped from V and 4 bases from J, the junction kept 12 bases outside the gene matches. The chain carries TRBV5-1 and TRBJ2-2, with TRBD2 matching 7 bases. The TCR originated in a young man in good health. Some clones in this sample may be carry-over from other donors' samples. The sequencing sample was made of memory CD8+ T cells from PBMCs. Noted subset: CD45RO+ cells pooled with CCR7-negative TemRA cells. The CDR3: CASSLEGLGEGPTGELFF. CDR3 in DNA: TGCGCCAGCAGCTTGGAGGGCCTCGGGGAGGGCCCCACCGGGGAGCTGTTTTTT.